This is a list of T cell receptor beta chains from one sample in a study of molecular identifiers for immune sequencing clone quantification. TCRdb passed the PCR reads through MiXCR, listing each CDR3 protein once. This table holds 460,000 or so distinct CDR3 sequences, over 20% found once. The sample was naive CD8+ T cells from blood, with Jurkat cell RNA spiked in. Every receptor here comes from a human donor in good health. Some libraries in this study had Jurkat cell RNA spiked in. Each CDR3 is given with its conserved first and last residue. The D gene is left open where the match is weak. Rows give clone size only sometimes, using once, few, many, or a class for an expanded clone.

V gene	D gene	clone size	CDR3 length	J gene	CDR3 DNA	CDR3 protein
TRBV7-9	-	-	15	TRBJ1-1	TGTGCCAGCGGCCTCCCCAGGACAGAGGGGACTGAAGCTTTCTTT	CASGLPRTEGTEAFF
TRBV4-3	-	many	14	TRBJ2-5	TGCGCCAGCAGCCAAGAGGCGTGGAAAGAGACCCAGTACTTC	CASSQEAWKETQYF
TRBV19	-	-	17	TRBJ1-1	TGTGCCAGTAGTACCTCGAACCGTGGACTAAGGAACACTGAAGCTTTCTTT	CASSTSNRGLRNTEAFF
TRBV27	-	once	13	TRBJ2-2	TGTGCCAGCATTGGGCAGAACACCGGGGAGCTGTTTTTT	CASIGQNTGELFF
TRBV11-3	-	few	14	TRBJ2-5	TGTGCCAGCAGCTTGGCAACTAGACCATCGGACCAGTACTTC	CASSLATRPSDQYF
TRBV7-9	-	-	12	TRBJ2-2	TGTGCCAACAGGGTTGGGACCGGGGAGCTGTTTTTT	CANRVGTGELFF
TRBV7-2	-	many	14	TRBJ1-1	TGTGCCAGCAGCTTAGATTCGAACCCGGTCCAAGCTTTCTTT	CASSLDSNPVQAFF
TRBV7-2	-	few	13	TRBJ1-2	TGTGCCAGCAGCATAACAGTTAACTATGGCTACACCTTC	CASSITVNYGYTF
TRBV20-1	TRBD2	-	18	TRBJ2-3	TGCAGTGCTAGGGGGGGACTAGCGGGGGGGGCGTGGACAGATACGCAGTATTTT	CSARGGLAGGAWTDTQYF
TRBV11-2	TRBD2	few	17	TRBJ2-5	TGTGCCAGCAGCTTAGGTTTTCGGGACTACCGAAAAGAGACCCAGTACTTC	CASSLGFRDYRKETQYF
TRBV14	-	many	14	TRBJ1-2	TGTGCCAGCAGCCAAGATGGAGATGACTATGGCTACACCTTC	CASSQDGDDYGYTF
TRBV4-3	-	-	14	TRBJ2-2	TGCGCCAGCAGCCAAGATCGCTTCACCGGGGAGCTGTTTTTT	CASSQDRFTGELFF
TRBV12-3/TRBV12-4	-	many	12	TRBJ2-2	TGTGCCACCCTAGGATTAACCGGGGAGCTGTTTTTT	CATLGLTGELFF
TRBV7-9	TRBD2	many	20	TRBJ2-3	TGTGCCAGCAGCCATCTACTACCCCCTTCCGACTCGAGCGGGAAAGATACGCAGTATTTT	CASSHLLPPSDSSGKDTQYF
TRBV7-9	-	few	15	TRBJ1-3	TGTGCCAGCAGCTTGGGGCCCAGTGGTGGAAACACCATATATTTT	CASSLGPSGGNTIYF
TRBV7-6	-	few	16	TRBJ2-2	TGTGCCAGCAGCTTAGAGGTCGGGAGTTTCACCGGGGAGCTGTTTTTT	CASSLEVGSFTGELFF
TRBV7-9	-	few	16	TRBJ2-5	TGTGCCAGCAGCTTAGGTCCATTGGGGCCCCAAGAGACCCAGTACTTC	CASSLGPLGPQETQYF
TRBV19	-	many	15	TRBJ2-7	TGTGCCAGTAGTATGGGGGACCCCCCCTCCTACGAGCAGTACTTC	CASSMGDPPSYEQYF
TRBV6-5	-	many	14	TRBJ1-4	TGTGCCAGCACCCTCAGAGCAACTAATGAAAAACTGTTTTTT	CASTLRATNEKLFF
TRBV7-9	TRBD1	few	24	TRBJ2-5	TGTGCCAGCAGCCTAAACCAACCACCAAGTCTCGTCTATTCGGTGCAGGGGGTAGGAGAGACCCAGTACTTC	CASSLNQPPSLVYSVQGVGETQYF
TRBV6-5	-	few	15	TRBJ1-5	TGTGCCAGCAGTTACGGGCAGGGAAGCAATCAGCCCCAGCATTTT	CASSYGQGSNQPQHF
TRBV4-3	-	-	14	TRBJ1-6	TGCGCCAGCAGCCAAGGCGGGGGGCGGTCACCCCTCCACTTT	CASSQGGGRSPLHF
TRBV7-9	TRBD1	many	12	TRBJ2-7	TGTGCCAGCGCCCTGACAGGGAACGAGCAGTACTTC	CASALTGNEQYF
TRBV7-6	-	many	14	TRBJ2-6	TGTGCCAGCAGCCAGAATACTGGGGCCAACGTCCTGACTTTC	CASSQNTGANVLTF
TRBV14	-	few	12	TRBJ2-7	TGTGCCAGCAGCCAAGAGACCAACGAGCAGTACTTC	CASSQETNEQYF
TRBV27	-	few	15	TRBJ1-1	TGTGCCAGCACCCCCGGGGGGGGCATGAACACTGAAGCTTTCTTT	CASTPGGGMNTEAFF
TRBV4-1	TRBD1	few	15	TRBJ1-1	TGCGCCAGCAGCCAACAACAGGGGGCGCGCACTGAAGCTTTCTTT	CASSQQQGARTEAFF
TRBV7-2	TRBD2	many	15	TRBJ2-7	TGTGCCAGCAGCGCCGGGACTACGAGCTCCTACGAGCAGTACTTC	CASSAGTTSSYEQYF
TRBV5-4	TRBD1	many	17	TRBJ2-3	TGTGCCAGCAGCTTGGTAGGACAGGGGGCGCATCCGGATACGCAGTATTTT	CASSLVGQGAHPDTQYF
TRBV7-9	-	many	13	TRBJ2-3	TGTGCCAGCAGCATCCCCGGACTTAATACGCAGTATTTT	CASSIPGLNTQYF
TRBV7-9	TRBD2	few	14	TRBJ2-7	TGTGCCAGCAGTATAGAGGGAGGGAGCTACGAGCAGTACTTC	CASSIEGGSYEQYF
TRBV11-3	TRBD2	-	15	TRBJ2-5	TGTGCCAGCAGCTTAAGGGGGACTAGTGAAGAGACCCAGTACTTC	CASSLRGTSEETQYF
TRBV11-3	-	few	15	TRBJ2-3	TGTGCCAGCAGCTTAGAGGGCAGAGACACAGATACGCAGTATTTT	CASSLEGRDTDTQYF
TRBV7-8	TRBD1	many	18	TRBJ2-1	TGTGCCAGCAGCTTAAGCACAGGGACAGGGGAATCCTACAATGAGCAGTTCTTC	CASSLSTGTGESYNEQFF
TRBV28	-	many	16	TRBJ1-5	TGTGCCAGCAGTCCCGACCCTCCGGGGGTCAATCAGCCCCAGCATTTT	CASSPDPPGVNQPQHF
TRBV3-2	-	few	19	TRBJ2-3	TGTGCCAGCAGCCAAGTGTCCCCCCCCCGCAGGAGTAGCACAGATACGCAGTATTTT	CASSQVSPPRRSSTDTQYF
TRBV7-9	-	many	13	TRBJ1-1	TGTGCCAGCAGCTTGCCAGGCTACACTGAAGCTTTCTTT	CASSLPGYTEAFF
TRBV19	-	few	14	TRBJ2-2	TGTGCCAGTAGTATAGCGGGGGTTGACGGGGAGCTGTTTTTT	CASSIAGVDGELFF
TRBV7-2	TRBD2	few	19	TRBJ2-1	TGTGCCAGCAGCAGTTTCTCCATCGTTAGCGGGGGCCTCTACAATGAGCAGTTCTTC	CASSSFSIVSGGLYNEQFF
TRBV19	-	few	14	TRBJ1-5	TGTGCCAGTAGTCCAGGACGGGAAGATCAGCCCCAGCATTTT	CASSPGREDQPQHF
TRBV9	TRBD1	few	12	TRBJ2-5	TGTGCCAGCAAGGGGGCCGAGGAGACCCAGTACTTC	CASKGAEETQYF
TRBV15	-	-	15	TRBJ2-3	TGTGCCACCAGCGGAGAACCGTCTTGGGCAGATACGCAGTATTTT	CATSGEPSWADTQYF
TRBV7-9	-	-	17	TRBJ1-4	TGTGCCAGCAGCTTCGGTTCGTTGGGACCGTCGCATGAAAAACTGTTTTTT	CASSFGSLGPSHEKLFF
TRBV6-1	TRBD2	-	15	TRBJ2-7	TGTGCCAGCAGACCATCTAGCGGGGGGACCCGCGAGCAGTACTTC	CASRPSSGGTREQYF
TRBV7-9	TRBD2	-	19	TRBJ2-2	TGTGCCAGCAGCCCCGGGACTAGCGGGAGTACGCCGAGCACCGGGGAGCTGTTTTTT	CASSPGTSGSTPSTGELFF
TRBV12-3/TRBV12-4	-	many	12	TRBJ2-7	TGTGCCAGCAGTTACACCCGAGACGAGCAGTACTTC	CASSYTRDEQYF
TRBV29-1	-	many	12	TRBJ1-1	TGCAGCGTTGAAACGGGGAACACTGAAGCTTTCTTT	CSVETGNTEAFF
TRBV9	TRBD2	few	14	TRBJ2-7	TGTGCCAGCAGCGCGGAAGGGCTAGCGGCCGAGCAGTACTTC	CASSAEGLAAEQYF
TRBV10-3	-	many	14	TRBJ1-1	TGTGCCATCAGTGTCCCGGGGGGGGGCACTGAAGCTTTCTTT	CAISVPGGGTEAFF